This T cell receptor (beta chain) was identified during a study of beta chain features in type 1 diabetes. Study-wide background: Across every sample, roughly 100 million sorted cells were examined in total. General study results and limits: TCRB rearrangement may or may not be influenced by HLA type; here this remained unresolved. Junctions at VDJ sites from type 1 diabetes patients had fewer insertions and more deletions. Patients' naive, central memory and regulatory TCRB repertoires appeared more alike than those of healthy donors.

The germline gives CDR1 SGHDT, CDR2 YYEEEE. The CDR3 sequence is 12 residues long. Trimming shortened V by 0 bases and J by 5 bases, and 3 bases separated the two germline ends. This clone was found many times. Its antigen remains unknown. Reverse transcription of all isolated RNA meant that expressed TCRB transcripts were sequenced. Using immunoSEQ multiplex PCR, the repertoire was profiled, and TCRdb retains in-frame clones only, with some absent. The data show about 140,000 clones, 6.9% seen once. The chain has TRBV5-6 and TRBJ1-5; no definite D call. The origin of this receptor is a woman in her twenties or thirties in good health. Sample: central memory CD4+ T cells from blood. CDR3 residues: CASSLADQPQHF. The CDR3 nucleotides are TGTGCCAGCAGCTTGGCTGATCAGCCCCAGCATTTT. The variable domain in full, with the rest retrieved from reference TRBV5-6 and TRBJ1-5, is DAGVTQSPTHLIKTRGQQVTLRCSPKSGHDTVSWYQQALGQGPQFIFQYYEEEERQRGNFPDRFSGHQFPNYSSELNVNALLLGDSALYLCASSLADQPQHFGDGTRLSIL.